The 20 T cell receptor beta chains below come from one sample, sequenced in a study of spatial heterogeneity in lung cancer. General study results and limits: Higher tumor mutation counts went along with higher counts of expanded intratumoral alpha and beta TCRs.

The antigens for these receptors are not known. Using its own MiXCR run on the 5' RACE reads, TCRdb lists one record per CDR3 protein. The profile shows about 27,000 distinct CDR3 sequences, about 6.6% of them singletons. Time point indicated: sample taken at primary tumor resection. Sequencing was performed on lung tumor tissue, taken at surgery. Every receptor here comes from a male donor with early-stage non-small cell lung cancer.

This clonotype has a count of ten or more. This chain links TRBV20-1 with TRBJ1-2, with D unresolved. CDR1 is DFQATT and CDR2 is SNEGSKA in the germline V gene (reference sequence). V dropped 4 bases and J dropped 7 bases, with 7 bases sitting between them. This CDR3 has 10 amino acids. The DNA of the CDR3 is TGCAGTGCTACCGGGATTGGCTACACCTTC. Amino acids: CSATGIGYTF.

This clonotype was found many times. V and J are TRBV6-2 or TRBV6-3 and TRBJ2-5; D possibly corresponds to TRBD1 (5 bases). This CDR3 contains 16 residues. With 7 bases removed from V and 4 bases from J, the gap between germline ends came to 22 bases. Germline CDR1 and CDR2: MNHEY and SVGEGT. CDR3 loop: CASTPRGIATRETQYF. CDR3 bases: TGTGCCAGCACCCCAAGGGGAATAGCCACCCGAGAGACCCAGTACTTC.

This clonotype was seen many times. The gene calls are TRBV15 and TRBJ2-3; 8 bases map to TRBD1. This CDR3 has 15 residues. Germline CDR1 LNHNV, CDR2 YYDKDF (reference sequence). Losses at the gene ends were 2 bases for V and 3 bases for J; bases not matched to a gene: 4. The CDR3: CATSRRQGMTDTQYF. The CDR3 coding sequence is TGTGCCACCAGCAGAAGACAGGGGATGACAGATACGCAGTATTTT.

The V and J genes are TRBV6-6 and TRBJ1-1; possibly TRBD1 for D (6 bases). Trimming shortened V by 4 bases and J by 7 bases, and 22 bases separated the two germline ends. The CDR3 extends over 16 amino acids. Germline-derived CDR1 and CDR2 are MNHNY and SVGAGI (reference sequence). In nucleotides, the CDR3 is TGTGCCAGCAGTTCCCCCCGGGACACCGGGTTCGGTGAAGCTTTCTTT. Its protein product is CASSSPRDTGFGEAFF.

The CDR3 nucleotides read TGCAGCGTTGAATGGAGGGGGATCTCCTACGAGCAGTACTTC. It specifies CSVEWRGISYEQYF. The rearrangement uses TRBV29-1 and TRBJ2-7; D assignment may be TRBD1 or TRBD2 (6 bases each). Per germline, CDR1 SQVTM and CDR2 ANQGSEA. V lost 2 bases to trimming and J lost 0 bases, with 11 bases between them. The CDR3 length is 14 residues.

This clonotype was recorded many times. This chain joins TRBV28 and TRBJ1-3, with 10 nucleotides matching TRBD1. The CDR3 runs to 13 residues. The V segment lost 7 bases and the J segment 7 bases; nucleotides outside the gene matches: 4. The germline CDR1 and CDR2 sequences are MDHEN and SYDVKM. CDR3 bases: TGTGCCAGCATCCTGGACAGGGGGAACACCATATATTTT. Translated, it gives CASILDRGNTIYF.

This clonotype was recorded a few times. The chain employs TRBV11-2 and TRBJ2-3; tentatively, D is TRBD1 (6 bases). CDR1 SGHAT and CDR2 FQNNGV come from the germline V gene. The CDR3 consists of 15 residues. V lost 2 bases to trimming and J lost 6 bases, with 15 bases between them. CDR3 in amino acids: CASSLRGYSGDTQYF. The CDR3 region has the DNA TGTGCCAGCAGCTTAAGGGGGTATAGTGGGGATACGCAGTATTTT.

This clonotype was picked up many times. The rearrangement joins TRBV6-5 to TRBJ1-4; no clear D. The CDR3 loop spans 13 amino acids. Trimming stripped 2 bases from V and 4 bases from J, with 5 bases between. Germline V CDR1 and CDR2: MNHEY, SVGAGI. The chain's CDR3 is CASSYRFNEKLFF. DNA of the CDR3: TGTGCCAGCAGTTACAGATTTAATGAAAAACTGTTTTTT.

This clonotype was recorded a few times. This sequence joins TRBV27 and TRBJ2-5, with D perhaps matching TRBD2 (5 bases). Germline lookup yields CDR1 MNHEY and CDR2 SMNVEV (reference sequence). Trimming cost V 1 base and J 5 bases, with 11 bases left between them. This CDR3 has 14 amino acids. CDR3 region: CASSLYEGMETQYF. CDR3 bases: TGTGCCAGCAGTTTATATGAGGGTATGGAGACCCAGTACTTC.

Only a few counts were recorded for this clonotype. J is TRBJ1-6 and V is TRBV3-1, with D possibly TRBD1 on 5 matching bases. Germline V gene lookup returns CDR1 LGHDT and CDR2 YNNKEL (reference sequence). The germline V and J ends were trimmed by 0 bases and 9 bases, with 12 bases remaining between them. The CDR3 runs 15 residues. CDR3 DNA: TGTGCCAGCAGCCAAGATGGGACCGAAACTTCACCCCTCCACTTT. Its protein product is CASSQDGTETSPLHF. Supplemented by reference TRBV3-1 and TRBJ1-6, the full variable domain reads DTAVSQTPKYLVTQMGNDKSIKCEQNLGHDTMYWYKQDSKKFLKIMFSYNNKELIINETVPNRFSPKSPDKAHLNLHINSLELGDSAVYFCASSQDGTETSPLHFGNGTRLTVT.

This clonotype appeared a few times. CDR3 amino acids: CASRATVTDTQYF. DNA for the CDR3: TGCGCCAGCAGAGCAACTGTCACAGATACGCAGTATTTT. The chain combines TRBV5-1 with TRBJ2-3; no definite D call. The germline CDR1 and CDR2 sequences are SGHRS and YFSETQ. This CDR3 is 13 amino acids long. V lost 5 bases and J 2 bases, leaving 9 bases between the germline ends.

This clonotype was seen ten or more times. The CDR3 coding sequence is TGCGCCAGCAGCTTACAGGGGAGTTTTTCAGATACGCAGTATTTT. Its protein product is CASSLQGSFSDTQYF. This chain connects TRBV5-1 to TRBJ2-3, with 7 bases aligning to TRBD1. This CDR3 has 15 amino acids. Germline CDR1 reads SGHRS; CDR2 reads YFSETQ. V was pared by 2 bases and J by 4 bases, with 7 bases of the junction left unmatched.

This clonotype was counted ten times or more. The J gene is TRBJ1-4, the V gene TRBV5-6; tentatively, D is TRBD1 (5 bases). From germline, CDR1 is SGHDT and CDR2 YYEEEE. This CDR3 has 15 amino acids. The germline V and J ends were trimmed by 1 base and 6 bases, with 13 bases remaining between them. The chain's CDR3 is CASSLLGRDDEKLFF. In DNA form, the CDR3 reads TGTGCCAGCAGCTTGTTAGGGAGGGACGATGAAAAACTGTTTTTT.

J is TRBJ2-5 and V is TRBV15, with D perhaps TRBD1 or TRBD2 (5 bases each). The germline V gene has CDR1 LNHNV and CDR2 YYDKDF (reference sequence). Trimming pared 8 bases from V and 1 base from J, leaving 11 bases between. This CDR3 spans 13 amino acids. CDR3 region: CATRGRAQETQYF. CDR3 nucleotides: TGTGCCACCCGGGGCAGGGCCCAAGAGACCCAGTACTTC.

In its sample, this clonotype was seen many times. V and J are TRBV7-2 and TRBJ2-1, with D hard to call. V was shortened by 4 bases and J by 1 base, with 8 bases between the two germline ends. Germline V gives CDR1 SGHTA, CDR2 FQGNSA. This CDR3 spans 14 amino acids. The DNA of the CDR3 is TGTGCCAGCAGCTCTGACGGTTCCTACAATGAGCAGTTCTTC. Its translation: CASSSDGSYNEQFF.

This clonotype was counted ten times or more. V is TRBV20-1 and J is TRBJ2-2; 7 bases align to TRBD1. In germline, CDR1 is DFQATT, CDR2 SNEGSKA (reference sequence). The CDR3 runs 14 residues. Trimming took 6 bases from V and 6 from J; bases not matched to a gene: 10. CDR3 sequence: CSADRDKVSGELFF. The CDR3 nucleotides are TGCAGTGCCGACAGGGATAAGGTTTCCGGGGAGCTGTTTTTT.

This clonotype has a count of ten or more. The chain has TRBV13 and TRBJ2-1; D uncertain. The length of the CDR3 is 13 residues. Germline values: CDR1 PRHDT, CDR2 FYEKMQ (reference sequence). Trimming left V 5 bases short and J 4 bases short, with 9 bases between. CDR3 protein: CASSRTGYNEQFF. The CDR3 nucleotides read TGTGCCAGCAGCCGGACGGGTTACAATGAGCAGTTCTTC.

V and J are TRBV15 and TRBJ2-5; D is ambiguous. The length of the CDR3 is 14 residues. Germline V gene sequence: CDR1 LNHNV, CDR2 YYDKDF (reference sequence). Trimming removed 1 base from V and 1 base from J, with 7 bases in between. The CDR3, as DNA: TGTGCCACCAGCAGAGTGGAGCTCCAAGAGACCCAGTACTTC. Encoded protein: CATSRVELQETQYF.

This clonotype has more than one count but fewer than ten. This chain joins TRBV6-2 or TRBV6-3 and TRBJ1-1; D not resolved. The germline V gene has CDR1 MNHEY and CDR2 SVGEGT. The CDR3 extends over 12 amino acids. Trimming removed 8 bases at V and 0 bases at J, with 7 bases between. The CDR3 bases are TGTGCCAGCCAGCAACTGAACACTGAAGCTTTCTTT. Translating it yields CASQQLNTEAFF.

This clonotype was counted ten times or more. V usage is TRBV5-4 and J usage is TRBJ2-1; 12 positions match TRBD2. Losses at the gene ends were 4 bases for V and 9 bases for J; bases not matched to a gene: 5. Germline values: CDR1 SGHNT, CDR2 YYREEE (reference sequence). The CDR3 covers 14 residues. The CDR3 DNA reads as TGTGCCAGCAGCACTGGACTAGCGGGATTTGAGCAGTTCTTC. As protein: CASSTGLAGFEQFF.